These T cell receptor beta chains were read from a single sample in a study of regulatory T cells in long-lasting Graves disease. TCRdb analysed the multiplex PCR reads with MiXCR anew, one entry per CDR3 protein. The sample comprises hundreds of thousands of distinct CDR3 sequences, about 32% of which are singletons, and under 50% rests with the top ten. The source was peripheral blood mononuclear cells (PBMCs), collected when the disease was refractory, from a patient treated with antithyroid drugs. Receptor source: a female donor with Graves disease. Both conserved end residues are part of each CDR3. D genes are given only for firm matches. Part of the rows lack a size; the others show once, few, many or a class for expanded clones.

CDR3 DNA	CDR3 protein	D gene	V gene	J gene	clone size
TGTGCCAGCACCCGAGGGGGCAGGGGGCAGAAGACGGGCGGCTACACCTTC	CASTRGGRGQKTGGYTF	TRBD1	TRBV28	TRBJ1-2	few
TGCGCCAGCAGCTTGAGCCAGACTAACACTGAAGCTTTCTTT	CASSLSQTNTEAFF	-	TRBV5-1	TRBJ1-1	few
TGTGCCAGCAGCCCCACAGGGTCGGGCAAACTGTTTTTT	CASSPTGSGKLFF	-	TRBV27	TRBJ1-4	-
TGCGCCAGCAGCGGAGGAACAGGGGGCGGCTATGGCTACACCTTC	CASSGGTGGGYGYTF	TRBD1	TRBV5-1	TRBJ1-2	-
TGTGCCAGCAGCGCCGGGACAGGGTTAGGCTACACCTTC	CASSAGTGLGYTF	TRBD1	TRBV6-1	TRBJ1-2	-
TGCAGTGCTATCCCCGGTCAGCTGAACACTGAAGCTTTCTTT	CSAIPGQLNTEAFF	-	TRBV20-1	TRBJ1-1	few
TGTGCCAGCAGTTACTCAGGGCATGGCTACACCTTC	CASSYSGHGYTF	-	TRBV6-5	TRBJ1-2	-
TGTGCCAGCAGCCCCGGGACATCGGGGAGCACTGAAGCTTTCTTT	CASSPGTSGSTEAFF	-	TRBV7-9	TRBJ1-1	few
TGTGCCAGCAGTTTCCGGGCCTCTGGGGCCAACGTCCTGACTTTC	CASSFRASGANVLTF	-	TRBV12-3/TRBV12-4	TRBJ2-6	-
TGTGCCAGCAGCACAGATCGGGCAGGGTCCCTGTTTTTT	CASSTDRAGSLFF	-	TRBV7-2	TRBJ1-4	few
TGCAGCGGGTCGACAGGGGTGAACACTGAAGCTTTCTTT	CSGSTGVNTEAFF	TRBD1	TRBV29-1	TRBJ1-1	-
TGTGCCTTGAGGGAGGCGGGAGGCTACACCTTC	CALREAGGYTF	-	TRBV12-3/TRBV12-4	TRBJ1-2	many
TGTGCCAGCAGCCCAGGGATGGTAAATACCGGGGAGCTGTTTTTT	CASSPGMVNTGELFF	-	TRBV5-5	TRBJ2-2	-
TGTGCCAGCAGTTTGTATTATTGGGGTGAAGCTTTCTTT	CASSLYYWGEAFF	-	TRBV27	TRBJ1-1	-
TGTGCCAGCCATAGGGGGTCCGAGCAGTACTTC	CASHRGSEQYF	-	TRBV6-1	TRBJ2-7	-
TGCGCCAGCAGCGGCCCGGGGCTAAAAAACATTCAGTACTTC	CASSGPGLKNIQYF	-	TRBV5-1	TRBJ2-4	once
TGCAGTGCTAGTCCAGAGACAGATACGCAGTATTTT	CSASPETDTQYF	-	TRBV20-1	TRBJ2-3	few
TGTGCCTGGAGTTCTAGGTCTGAAGCTTTCTTT	CAWSSRSEAFF	-	TRBV30	TRBJ1-1	-
TGTGCCATCAGTGAGCCACAGTGGGACAGGGTCCTGGAAAAACTGTTTTTT	CAISEPQWDRVLEKLFF	TRBD1	TRBV10-3	TRBJ1-4	few
TGTGTCAGCAGACCAGGGGGCGCGGATGAAAAACTGTTTTTT	CVSRPGGADEKLFF	TRBD1	TRBV28	TRBJ1-4	-
TGTGCCAGCAGTTACAGTGAGGGAGCTTTTTACTATGGCTACACCTTC	CASSYSEGAFYYGYTF	-	TRBV6-2/TRBV6-3	TRBJ1-2	-
TGTGCCAGCAGGATAAAACAGGATAATTCACCCCTCCACTTT	CASRIKQDNSPLHF	-	TRBV12-3/TRBV12-4	TRBJ1-6	many
TGCGCCAGCAGCTTGGCAGGGGGCCGTGGCTACACCTTC	CASSLAGGRGYTF	TRBD1	TRBV5-1	TRBJ1-2	once
TGCAGCGCTAAGGGGAGCAACTCGAACACTGAAGCTTTCTTT	CSAKGSNSNTEAFF	-	TRBV29-1	TRBJ1-1	few
TGTGCCAGCAGTTTATTCGGGACGGGGAGCAGCTCCTATAATTCACCCCTCCACTTT	CASSLFGTGSSSYNSPLHF	-	TRBV27	TRBJ1-6	-
TGTGCCAGCAGTTTTTGGACCTCGGGGGAAGCTTTCTTT	CASSFWTSGEAFF	-	TRBV27	TRBJ1-1	-
TGTGCCATCAGCCGGGACAGGGCGATTGGGCAGTACTTC	CAISRDRAIGQYF	TRBD1	TRBV10-3	TRBJ2-7	many
TGTGCCAGCAGTTTATTCGGTAGCGGGAACACCGGGGAGCTGTTTTTT	CASSLFGSGNTGELFF	-	TRBV12-3/TRBV12-4	TRBJ2-2	-
TGTGCCAGCAGTTACAAGGGGGGGAACGGGGAGCTGTTTTTT	CASSYKGGNGELFF	-	TRBV6-5	TRBJ2-2	-
TGTGCCAGTAGCCCTCGTGACAGCAGGGCCTCCAATGAAAAACTGTTTTTT	CASSPRDSRASNEKLFF	-	TRBV19	TRBJ1-4	-
TGTGCCAGCAGCTTAGACAACACCGGGGAGCTGTTTTTT	CASSLDNTGELFF	-	TRBV12-3/TRBV12-4	TRBJ2-2	many
TGTGCCAGCAGCCAATCAGGGCGCAGGCTGTATGGCTACACCTTC	CASSQSGRRLYGYTF	-	TRBV14	TRBJ1-2	few
TGTGCCATCAGCCAACCGGGACTACACTCCTACGAGCAGTACTTC	CAISQPGLHSYEQYF	TRBD2	TRBV10-3	TRBJ2-7	few
TGCGGTGCTAGAGGAGGTCAGGTCTTCTACTACGAGCAGTACTTC	CGARGGQVFYYEQYF	-	TRBV20-1	TRBJ2-7	-
TGTGCCAGCAGTTTACTGGGGCGGGTGGACGAGCAGTACTTC	CASSLLGRVDEQYF	-	TRBV12-3/TRBV12-4	TRBJ2-7	few
TGTGCCAGCAGTTTGGGACTAGCGCGGGGAGAGACCCAGTACTTC	CASSLGLARGETQYF	TRBD2	TRBV12-3/TRBV12-4	TRBJ2-5	many
TGTGCCTCGGCTACGGGGGGGACTGAAGCTTTCTTT	CASATGGTEAFF	-	TRBV27	TRBJ1-1	few
TGTGCCAGCAGTACGGTACCCATGAACACTGAAGCTTTCTTT	CASSTVPMNTEAFF	-	TRBV6-1	TRBJ1-1	once
TGCAGTGCTGGGGGACACCTCTCCTACGAGCAGTACTTC	CSAGGHLSYEQYF	-	TRBV20-1	TRBJ2-7	-
TGTGCCAGCCCCCCCCAAGAGACCCAGTACTTC	CASPPQETQYF	-	TRBV18	TRBJ2-5	many
TGTGCCAGCAGGGACAGGGGTGGATTGAATCAGCCCCAGCATTTT	CASRDRGGLNQPQHF	TRBD1	TRBV6-1	TRBJ1-5	few
TGTGCCAGTACCAAGACGGACTATGGCTACACCTTC	CASTKTDYGYTF	-	TRBV19	TRBJ1-2	-